This TCR beta chain was obtained from a study of post-analysis software for immune sequencing data. Study conclusions and caveats: Multiple sclerosis was associated with a significant reduction in normalized Chao1 diversity relative to controls. When the samples were clustered directly with F measure, those that had been prepared in the same batch showed strong co-clustering.

With regard to this clonotype: Its antigen is still unknown.

Unique-molecular-identifier-tagged TCR beta cDNA libraries were used. T cells numbering about 0.95 to 10 million gave rise to roughly 550,000 cDNA molecules. TCRdb reprocessed the PCR reads via MiXCR and lists one record per CDR3 protein. The profile shows about 760,000 distinct CDR3 sequences, 30% of them singletons. The sequence came from a girl between 10 and 17 years old with multiple sclerosis. Sequences were obtained from blood.

The CDR3 region has the DNA TGTGCCAGCAGTTTCGTGGGCTGGAACTATGGCTACACCTTC. Protein product: CASSFVGWNYGYTF. The chain joins TRBV28 to TRBJ1-2; D remains unclear. Germline-derived CDR1 and CDR2 are MDHEN and SYDVKM. This CDR3 is built from 14 residues. Trimming took 3 bases from V and 2 from J, leaving 10 bases between them.